A selection of T cell receptor beta chains follows, all from one sample in a study of T cells in localized non-small cell lung cancer. Measured with immunoSEQ multiplex PCR; TCRdb has only the in-frame clones, and not every one. The sample lists around 54,000 clones, 86% occurring once. Here the sequenced sample was peripheral blood, taken before any cancer treatment. These receptors were taken from a male donor at least 60 years old with stage III squamous cell lung carcinoma. The CDR3 runs from the conserved cysteine through the conserved F or W. D genes are given only for firm matches. Where a row states a size, it is once, few, many or the class of an expanded clone; other rows omit it.

j_gene	abundance	len	d_gene	v_gene	CDR3aa	CDR3nt
TRBJ1-2	once	14	NA	TRBV27	CASSIAGGYGGYTF	TGTGCCAGCAGTATCGCAGGCGGATATGGGGGCTACACCTTC
TRBJ1-1	few	14	NA	TRBV2	CASLRHSIDTEAFF	TGTGCCAGTCTCAGGCACAGTATAGACACTGAAGCTTTCTTT
TRBJ2-3	once	19	TRBD2	TRBV5-1	CASSLAPLRTSGSTDTQYF	TGCGCCAGCAGCTTGGCACCCCTCCGGACTAGCGGATCCACAGATACGCAGTATTTT
TRBJ2-4	NA	18	NA	TRBV5-6	CASSLSYRIFLAKNIQYF	TGTGCCAGCAGCTTGTCTTACCGGATATTCCTAGCCAAAAACATTCAGTACTTC
TRBJ2-7	NA	14	NA	TRBV7-3	CASSLIFWMYEQYF	TGTGCCAGCAGCTTAATTTTCTGGATGTACGAGCAGTACTTC
TRBJ2-7	few	15	TRBD1	TRBV7-2	CASSLYGTGPDEQYF	TGTGCCAGCAGCTTGTACGGGACAGGGCCCGACGAGCAGTACTTC
TRBJ2-4	once	16	TRBD1	TRBV18	CASSPTGGAVKNIQYF	TGTGCCAGCTCACCAACAGGGGGCGCAGTCAAAAACATTCAGTACTTC
TRBJ2-5	NA	13	NA	TRBV25-1	CASSEWAAETQYF	TGTGCCAGCAGTGAATGGGCAGCAGAGACCCAGTACTTC
TRBJ2-2	NA	16	NA	TRBV10-3	CAISESTGGYTGELFF	TGTGCCATCAGTGAGTCAACCGGGGGCTATACCGGGGAGCTGTTTTTT
TRBJ1-1	few	14	NA	TRBV30	CAWTTGRGDTEAFF	TGTGCCTGGACCACAGGGAGAGGGGACACTGAAGCTTTCTTT
TRBJ1-5	NA	13	NA	TRBV6-1	CASSADYGGALHF	TGTGCCAGCAGTGCCGACTATGGGGGGGCCCTCCATTTT
TRBJ1-1	once	14	NA	TRBV27	CASTLGIGNTEAFF	TGTGCCAGCACCCTAGGAATAGGGAACACTGAAGCTTTCTTT
TRBJ2-2	NA	16	TRBD2	TRBV5-1	CASSLVAGADTGELFF	TGCGCCAGCAGCTTGGTAGCGGGAGCCGACACCGGGGAGCTGTTTTTT
TRBJ1-5	few	18	NA	TRBV15	CATSRDSNTGSGNQPQHF	TGTGCCACCAGCAGAGACTCAAATACAGGGTCCGGCAATCAGCCCCAGCATTTT
TRBJ2-4	NA	13	TRBD2	TRBV2	CASSRAGLNIQYF	TGTGCCAGCAGCAGAGCGGGATTAAACATTCAGTACTTC
TRBJ1-4	once	15	TRBD1	TRBV9	CASSVGQGSGEKLFF	TGTGCCAGCAGCGTCGGACAGGGTTCAGGGGAAAAACTGTTTTTT
TRBJ2-3	NA	15	NA	TRBV27	CASSLFETFTDTQYF	TGTGCCAGCAGTTTATTTGAGACCTTCACAGATACGCAGTATTTT
TRBJ1-4	once	16	NA	TRBV6-1	CASSESWTVPNEKLFF	TGTGCCAGCAGTGAAAGTTGGACAGTGCCGAATGAAAAACTGTTTTTT
TRBJ2-4	once	16	NA	TRBV6-5	CASSYGGGLAKNIQYF	TGTGCCAGCAGTTACGGTGGGGGTCTAGCCAAAAACATTCAGTACTTC
TRBJ2-3	NA	14	TRBD2	TRBV2	CASSISGGTDTQYF	TGTGCCAGCAGTATTTCGGGGGGGACAGATACGCAGTATTTT
TRBJ2-3	NA	14	NA	TRBV27	CASSPGRLTDTQYF	TGTGCCAGCAGTCCTGGACGTCTCACAGATACGCAGTATTTT
TRBJ2-5	NA	12	NA	TRBV19	CASRQAGETQYF	TGTGCCAGTAGACAGGCCGGAGAGACCCAGTACTTC
TRBJ2-5	NA	12	TRBD1	TRBV7-9	CASSQTTGDQYF	TGTGCCAGCAGCCAGACTACAGGGGACCAGTACTTC
TRBJ1-2	NA	13	NA	TRBV2	CASSEGSTRWLHF	TGTGCCAGCAGTGAAGGGTCGACAAGGTGGCTACACTTC
TRBJ1-1	NA	16	TRBD1	TRBV25-1	CASSDHTGTGNPEAFF	TGTGCCAGCAGTGACCACACCGGGACAGGGAACCCTGAAGCTTTCTTT
TRBJ2-1	NA	13	NA	TRBV15	CATSKQPDNEQFF	TGTGCCACCAGCAAACAGCCCGACAATGAGCAGTTCTTC
TRBJ2-2	NA	16	TRBD2	TRBV9	CASTRLAETNTGELFF	TGTGCCAGCACCCGACTAGCGGAGACGAACACCGGGGAGCTGTTTTTT
TRBJ1-1	NA	13	NA	TRBV18	CASSGGPNTEAFF	TGTGCCAGCTCGGGGGGCCCGAACACTGAAGCTTTCTTT
TRBJ2-7	NA	16	NA	TRBV1	CTSSQDPGTSSYEQYF	TGCACCAGCAGCCAAGATCCCGGGACTAGCTCCTACGAGCAGTACTTC
TRBJ2-1	NA	16	TRBD2	TRBV5-6	CASSLGLAGGRNEQFF	TGTGCCAGCAGCTTGGGGCTAGCGGGGGGGCGAAATGAGCAGTTCTTC
TRBJ1-5	NA	15	NA	TRBV5-5	CASSTGTGVNQPQHF	TGTGCCAGCAGCACAGGGACGGGCGTCAATCAGCCCCAGCATTTT
TRBJ2-7	NA	15	NA	TRBV11-2	CASSPPGRVTYEQYF	TGTGCCAGCAGCCCACCGGGACGGGTAACCTACGAGCAGTACTTC
TRBJ2-2	NA	13	NA	TRBV29-1	CSVEHGLTGELFF	TGCAGCGTTGAGCACGGACTCACCGGGGAGCTGTTTTTT
TRBJ1-1	NA	16	TRBD1	TRBV9	CASSPQASPRDSEAFF	TGTGCCAGCAGCCCCCAGGCCTCCCCCCGGGACAGTGAAGCTTTCTTT
TRBJ2-5	NA	15	TRBD1	TRBV19	CASSLQGAGQETQYF	TGTGCCAGTAGCCTACAGGGGGCAGGCCAAGAGACCCAGTACTTC
TRBJ2-7	NA	12	NA	TRBV5-1	CASSLDPHEQYF	TGCGCCAGCAGCTTGGACCCCCACGAGCAGTACTTC
TRBJ2-2	NA	17	TRBD1	TRBV7-2	CASSHPPGQMNTGELFF	TGTGCCAGCAGCCATCCCCCGGGACAGATGAACACCGGGGAGCTGTTTTTT
TRBJ2-1	few	14	TRBD1	TRBV5-6	CASSKGQGYNEQFF	TGTGCCAGCAGCAAGGGACAGGGCTACAATGAGCAGTTCTTC
TRBJ2-1	NA	15	TRBD2	TRBV6-5	CASSLSGSSYNEQFF	TGTGCCAGCAGTCTTAGCGGGAGCTCCTACAATGAGCAGTTCTTC
TRBJ2-1	NA	16	TRBD2	TRBV13	CASSSRTSGAYNEQFF	TGTGCCAGCAGCTCAAGAACTAGCGGGGCTTACAATGAGCAGTTCTTC
TRBJ1-2	NA	15	TRBD1	TRBV11-2	CASRLNRGRIYGYTF	TGTGCCAGCAGGTTAAACAGGGGGCGAATCTATGGCTACACCTTC
TRBJ1-4	NA	16	TRBD1	TRBV11-2	CASSLGRTGGDEKLFF	TGTGCCAGCAGCTTAGGCCGGACAGGGGGGGATGAAAAACTGTTTTTT
TRBJ2-5	once	16	TRBD1	TRBV4-2	CASSVDGTGGGGTQYF	TGTGCCAGCAGCGTGGACGGGACAGGGGGCGGGGGGACCCAGTACTTC
TRBJ1-5	NA	15	NA	TRBV19	CASSMEGRSNQPQHF	TGTGCCAGTAGTATGGAGGGGCGCAGCAATCAGCCCCAGCATTTT
TRBJ2-5	NA	16	NA	TRBV7-8	CASSPADYPFRETQYF	TGTGCCAGCAGCCCCGCCGACTACCCGTTTCGTGAGACCCAGTACTTC
TRBJ2-7	NA	15	TRBD1	TRBV5-1	CASSLGQGVAYEQYF	TGCGCCAGCAGCTTGGGGCAGGGGGTAGCCTACGAGCAGTACTTC
TRBJ2-1	NA	13	NA	TRBV19	CASSYDSYNEQFF	TGTGCCAGTAGTTATGACAGCTACAATGAGCAGTTCTTC
TRBJ2-7	NA	15	TRBD1	TRBV11-2	CASSLGQGANYEQYF	TGTGCCAGCAGCTTAGGCCAGGGGGCAAACTACGAGCAGTACTTC
TRBJ1-4	NA	14	NA	TRBV28	CASSLDSPNEKLFF	TGTGCCAGCAGTTTAGACAGTCCTAATGAAAAACTGTTTTTT
TRBJ2-3	NA	13	NA	TRBV5-1	CASSWVLADTQYF	TGCGCCAGCAGCTGGGTCTTAGCAGATACGCAGTATTTT
TRBJ2-5	few	11	NA	TRBV20-1	CSARAEETQYF	TGCAGTGCTAGAGCGGAAGAGACCCAGTACTTC